This TCR beta chain originates from a study of blood T cells in healthy people across ages. CDR3 length: 17 residues. The V gene's germline CDR1 is MNHEY and CDR2 SVGAGI. V was cut by 2 bases and J by 1 base, with 16 bases left in between. PCR was performed a second time for 7 to 11 cycles using a sample-barcoded 5' primer and a J-beta primer mix. One entry per CDR3 protein, called by TCRdb with MiXCR from the 5' RACE reads. This table holds about 1.8 million distinct CDR3 sequences, about 50% found once. The chain carries TRBV6-5 and TRBJ2-3; D is perhaps TRBD1 (6 bases). The sample taken for sequencing was blood. The TCR was taken from a woman aged 35 to 49 in good health. The CDR3: CASSYNGAGARTDTQYF. CDR3 nucleotides: TGTGCCAGCAGTTACAACGGGGCAGGGGCCCGCACAGATACGCAGTATTTT.